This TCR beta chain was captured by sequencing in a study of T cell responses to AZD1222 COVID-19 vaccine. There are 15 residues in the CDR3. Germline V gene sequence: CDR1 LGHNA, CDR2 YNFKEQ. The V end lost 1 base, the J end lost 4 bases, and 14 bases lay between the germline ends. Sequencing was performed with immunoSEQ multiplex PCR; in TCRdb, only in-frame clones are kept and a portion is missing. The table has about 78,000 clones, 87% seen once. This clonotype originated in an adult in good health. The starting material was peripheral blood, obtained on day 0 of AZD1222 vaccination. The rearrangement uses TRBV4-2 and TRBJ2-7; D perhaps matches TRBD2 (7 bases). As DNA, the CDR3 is TGTGCCAGCAGCCAAGTTGGCGGGGGCCTTTACGAGCAGTACTTC. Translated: CASSQVGGGLYEQYF.